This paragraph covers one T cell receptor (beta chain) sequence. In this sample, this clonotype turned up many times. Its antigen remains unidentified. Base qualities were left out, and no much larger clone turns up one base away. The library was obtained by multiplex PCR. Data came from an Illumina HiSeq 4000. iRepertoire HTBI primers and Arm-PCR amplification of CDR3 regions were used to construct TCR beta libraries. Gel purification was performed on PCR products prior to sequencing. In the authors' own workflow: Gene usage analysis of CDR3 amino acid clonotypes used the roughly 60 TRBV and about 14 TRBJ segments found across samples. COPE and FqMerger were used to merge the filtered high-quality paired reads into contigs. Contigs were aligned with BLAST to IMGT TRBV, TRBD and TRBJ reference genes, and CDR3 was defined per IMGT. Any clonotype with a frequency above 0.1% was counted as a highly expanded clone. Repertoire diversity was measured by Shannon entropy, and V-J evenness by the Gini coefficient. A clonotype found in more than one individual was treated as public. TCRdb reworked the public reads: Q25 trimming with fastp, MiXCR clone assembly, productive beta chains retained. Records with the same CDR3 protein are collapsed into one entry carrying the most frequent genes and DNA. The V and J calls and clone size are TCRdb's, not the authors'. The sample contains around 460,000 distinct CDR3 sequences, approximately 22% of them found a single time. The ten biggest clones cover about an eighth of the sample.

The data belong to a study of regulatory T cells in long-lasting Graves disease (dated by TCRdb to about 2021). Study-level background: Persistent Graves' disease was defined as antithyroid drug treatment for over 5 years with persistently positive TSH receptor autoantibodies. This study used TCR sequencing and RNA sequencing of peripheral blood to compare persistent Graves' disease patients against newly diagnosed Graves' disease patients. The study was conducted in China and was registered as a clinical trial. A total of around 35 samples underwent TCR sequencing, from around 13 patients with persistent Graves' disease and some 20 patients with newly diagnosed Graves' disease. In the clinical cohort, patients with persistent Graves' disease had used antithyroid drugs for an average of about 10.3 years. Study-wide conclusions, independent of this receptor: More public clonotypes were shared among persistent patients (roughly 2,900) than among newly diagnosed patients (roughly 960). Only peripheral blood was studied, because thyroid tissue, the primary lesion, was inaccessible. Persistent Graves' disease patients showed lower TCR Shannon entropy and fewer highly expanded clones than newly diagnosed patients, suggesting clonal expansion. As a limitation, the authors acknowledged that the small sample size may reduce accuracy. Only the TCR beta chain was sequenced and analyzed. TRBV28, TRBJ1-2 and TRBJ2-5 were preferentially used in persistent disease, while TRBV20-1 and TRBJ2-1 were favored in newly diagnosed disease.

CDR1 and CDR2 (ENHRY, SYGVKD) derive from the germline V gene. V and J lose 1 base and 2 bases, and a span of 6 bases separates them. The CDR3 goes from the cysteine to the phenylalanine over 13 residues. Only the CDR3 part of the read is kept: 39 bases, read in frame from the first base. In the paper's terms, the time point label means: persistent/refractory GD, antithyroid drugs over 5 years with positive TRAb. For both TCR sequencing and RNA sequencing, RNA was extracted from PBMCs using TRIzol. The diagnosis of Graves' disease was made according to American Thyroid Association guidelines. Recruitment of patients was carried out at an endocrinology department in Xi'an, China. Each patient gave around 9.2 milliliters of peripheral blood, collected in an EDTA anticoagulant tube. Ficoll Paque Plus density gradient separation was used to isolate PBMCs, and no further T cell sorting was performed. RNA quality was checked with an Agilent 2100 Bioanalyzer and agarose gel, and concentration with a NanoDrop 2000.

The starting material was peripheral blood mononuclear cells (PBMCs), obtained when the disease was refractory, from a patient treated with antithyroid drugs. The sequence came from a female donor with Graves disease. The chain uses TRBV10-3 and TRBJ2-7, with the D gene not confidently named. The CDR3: CAISELQTYEQYF. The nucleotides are TGTGCCATCAGTGAGTTGCAGACCTACGAGCAGTACTTC.